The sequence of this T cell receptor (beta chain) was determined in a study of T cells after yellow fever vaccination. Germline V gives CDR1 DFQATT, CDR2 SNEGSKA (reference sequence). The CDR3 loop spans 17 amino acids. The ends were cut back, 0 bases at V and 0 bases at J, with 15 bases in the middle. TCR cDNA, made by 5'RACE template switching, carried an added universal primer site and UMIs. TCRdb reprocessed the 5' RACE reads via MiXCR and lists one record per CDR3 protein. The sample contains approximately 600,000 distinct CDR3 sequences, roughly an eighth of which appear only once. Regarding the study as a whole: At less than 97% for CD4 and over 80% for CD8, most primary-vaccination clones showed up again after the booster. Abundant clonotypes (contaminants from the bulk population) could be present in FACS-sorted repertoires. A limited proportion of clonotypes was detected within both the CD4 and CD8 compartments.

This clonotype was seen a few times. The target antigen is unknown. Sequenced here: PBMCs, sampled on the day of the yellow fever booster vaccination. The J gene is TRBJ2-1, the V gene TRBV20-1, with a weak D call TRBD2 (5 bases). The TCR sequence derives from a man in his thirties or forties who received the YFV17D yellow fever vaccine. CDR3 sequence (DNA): TGCAGTGCTAGAGATCAAGCGGCAAAAAGCTCCTACAATGAGCAGTTCTTC. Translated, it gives CSARDQAAKSSYNEQFF.